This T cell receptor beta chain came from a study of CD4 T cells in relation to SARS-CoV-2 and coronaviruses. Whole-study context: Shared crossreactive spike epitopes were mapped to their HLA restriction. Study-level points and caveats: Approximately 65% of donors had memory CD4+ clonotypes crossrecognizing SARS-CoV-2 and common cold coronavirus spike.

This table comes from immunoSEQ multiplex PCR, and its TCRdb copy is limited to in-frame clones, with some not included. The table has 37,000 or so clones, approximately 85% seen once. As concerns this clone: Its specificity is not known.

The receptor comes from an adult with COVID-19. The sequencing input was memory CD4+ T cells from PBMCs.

The CDR3 loop reads CASSARQSSYEQYF. The CDR3 DNA follows: TGTGCCAGCAGTGCTAGACAGTCCTCCTACGAGCAGTACTTC. The V gene is TRBV2, the J gene TRBJ2-7; possibly TRBD1 for D (5 bases). Germline V gives CDR1 SNHLY, CDR2 FYNNEI. The CDR3 is 14 amino acids. V was clipped by 4 bases and J by 0 bases, with 10 bases between them.